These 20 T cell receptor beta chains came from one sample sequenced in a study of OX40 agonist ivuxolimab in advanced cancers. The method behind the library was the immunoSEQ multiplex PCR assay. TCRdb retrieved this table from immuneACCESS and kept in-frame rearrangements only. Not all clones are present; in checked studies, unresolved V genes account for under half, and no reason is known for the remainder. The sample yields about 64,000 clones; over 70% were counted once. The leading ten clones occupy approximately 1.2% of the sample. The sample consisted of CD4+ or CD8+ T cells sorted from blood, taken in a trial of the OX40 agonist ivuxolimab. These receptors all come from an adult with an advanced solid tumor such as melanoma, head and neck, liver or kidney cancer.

The CDR3 nucleotides read TGCGCCAGCAGCTTGCAACCTCAACAGGGGATGGGCACAGATACGCAGTATTTT. Protein product: CASSLQPQQGMGTDTQYF. The V call is TRBV5-1, the J call TRBJ2-3; 7 bases map to TRBD1. This CDR3 has 18 amino acids. Germline lookup yields CDR1 SGHRS and CDR2 YFSETQ. After removal of 1 base from V and 1 base from J, the junction contained 12 bases not matched to a gene.

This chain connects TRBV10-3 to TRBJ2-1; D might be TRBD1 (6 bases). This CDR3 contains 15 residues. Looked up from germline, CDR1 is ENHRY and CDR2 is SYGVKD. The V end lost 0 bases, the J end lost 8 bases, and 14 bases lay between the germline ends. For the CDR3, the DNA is TGTGCCATCAGTGAGTCTATGGGGGCTATAGATGAGCAGTTCTTC. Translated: CAISESMGAIDEQFF.

Here the CDR3 DNA reads TGTGCCAGTAGTAGGGATGTAGCTGAAAAACTGTTTTTT. Its protein is CASSRDVAEKLFF. V is TRBV19 and J is TRBJ1-4; D gene unclear. The V end lost 4 bases, the J end lost 7 bases, and 10 bases lay between the germline ends. This CDR3 contains 13 residues. Per germline, CDR1 LNHDA and CDR2 SQIVND (reference sequence).

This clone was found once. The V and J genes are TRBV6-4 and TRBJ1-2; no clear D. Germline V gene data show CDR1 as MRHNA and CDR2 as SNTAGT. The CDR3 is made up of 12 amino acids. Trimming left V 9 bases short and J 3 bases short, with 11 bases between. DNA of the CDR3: TGTGCCAGTGGCGTCTTGCACTATGGCTACACCTTC. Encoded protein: CASGVLHYGYTF.

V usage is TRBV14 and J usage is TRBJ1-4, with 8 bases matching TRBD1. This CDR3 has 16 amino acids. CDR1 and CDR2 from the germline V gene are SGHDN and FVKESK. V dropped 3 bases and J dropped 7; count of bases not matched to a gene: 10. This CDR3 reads CASSQRVQQGGEKLFF. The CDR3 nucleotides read TGTGCCAGCAGCCAGAGAGTTCAACAGGGGGGTGAAAAACTGTTTTTT.

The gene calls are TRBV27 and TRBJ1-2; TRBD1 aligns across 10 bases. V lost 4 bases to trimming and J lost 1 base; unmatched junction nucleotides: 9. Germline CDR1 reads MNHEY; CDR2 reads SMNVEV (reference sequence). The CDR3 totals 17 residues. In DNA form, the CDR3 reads TGTGCCAGCAGTTCGCGACAGGGGGCCCCTAATAACTATGGCTACACCTTC. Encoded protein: CASSSRQGAPNNYGYTF.

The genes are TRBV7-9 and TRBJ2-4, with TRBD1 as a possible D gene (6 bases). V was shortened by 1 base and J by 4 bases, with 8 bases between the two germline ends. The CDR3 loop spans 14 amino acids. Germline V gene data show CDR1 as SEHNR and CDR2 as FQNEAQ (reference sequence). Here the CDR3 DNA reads TGTGCCAGCAGCTTAGTAGGGGGAAAAAACATTCAGTACTTC. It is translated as CASSLVGGKNIQYF.

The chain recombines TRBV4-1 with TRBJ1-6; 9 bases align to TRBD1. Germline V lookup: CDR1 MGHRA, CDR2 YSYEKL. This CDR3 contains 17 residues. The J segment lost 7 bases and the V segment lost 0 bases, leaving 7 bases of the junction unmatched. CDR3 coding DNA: TGCGCCAGCAGCCAAGACCTCGGACAGGGGAAAAATTCACCCCTCCACTTT. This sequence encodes CASSQDLGQGKNSPLHF.

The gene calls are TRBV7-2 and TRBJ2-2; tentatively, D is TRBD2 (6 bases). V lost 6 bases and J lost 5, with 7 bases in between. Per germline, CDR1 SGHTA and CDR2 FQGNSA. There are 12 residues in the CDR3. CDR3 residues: CASRTRTGELFF. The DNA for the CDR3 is TGTGCCAGCAGGACTAGAACCGGGGAGCTGTTTTTT. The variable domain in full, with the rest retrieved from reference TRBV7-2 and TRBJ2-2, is GAGVSQSPSNKVTEKGKDVELRCDPISGHTALYWYRQSLGQGLEFLIYFQGNSAPDKSGLPSDRFSAERTGGSVSTLTIQRTQQEDSAVYLCASRTRTGELFFGEGSRLTVL.

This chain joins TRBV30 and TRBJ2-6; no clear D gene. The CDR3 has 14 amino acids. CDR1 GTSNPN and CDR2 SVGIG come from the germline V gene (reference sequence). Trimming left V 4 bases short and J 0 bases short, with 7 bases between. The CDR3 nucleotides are TGTGCCTGGAATAAGAACTCTGGGGCCAACGTCCTGACTTTC. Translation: CAWNKNSGANVLTF. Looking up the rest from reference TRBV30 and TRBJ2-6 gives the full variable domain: SQTIHQWPATLVQPVGSPLSLECTVEGTSNPNLYWYRQAAGRGLQLLFYSVGIGQISSEVPQNLSASRPQDRQFILSSKKLLLSDSGFYLCAWNKNSGANVLTFGAGSRLTVL.

The CDR3 region has the DNA TGCGCCAGCAGCCAAGGGACAGGGAAGAACACTGAAGCTTTCTTT. It yields the protein CASSQGTGKNTEAFF. V and J are TRBV4-3 and TRBJ1-1; 8 positions match TRBD1. Trimming at V came to 1 base and at J to 1 base, leaving 2 bases not matched to a gene. This CDR3 is 15 amino acids long. Germline CDR1 reads LGHNA; CDR2 reads YSLEER.

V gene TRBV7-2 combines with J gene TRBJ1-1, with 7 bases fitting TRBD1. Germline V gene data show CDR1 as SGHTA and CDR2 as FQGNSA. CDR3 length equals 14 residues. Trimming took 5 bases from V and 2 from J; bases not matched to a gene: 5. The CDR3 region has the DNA TGTGCCAGCAGCCCCCACAGGGGTAACACTGAAGCTTTCTTT. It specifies CASSPHRGNTEAFF.

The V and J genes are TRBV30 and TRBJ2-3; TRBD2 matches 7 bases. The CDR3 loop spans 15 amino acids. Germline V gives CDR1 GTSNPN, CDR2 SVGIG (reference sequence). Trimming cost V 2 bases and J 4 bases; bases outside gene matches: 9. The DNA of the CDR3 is TGTGCCTGGAGTTTGGGCGGGGGTCGGGCAGATACGCAGTATTTT. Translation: CAWSLGGGRADTQYF.

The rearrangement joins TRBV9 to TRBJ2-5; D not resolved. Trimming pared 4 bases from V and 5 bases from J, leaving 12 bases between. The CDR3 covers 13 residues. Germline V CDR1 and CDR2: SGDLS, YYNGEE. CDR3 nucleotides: TGTGCCAGCAGCTCCCGGGCCGGGGAGACCCAGTACTTC. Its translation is CASSSRAGETQYF.

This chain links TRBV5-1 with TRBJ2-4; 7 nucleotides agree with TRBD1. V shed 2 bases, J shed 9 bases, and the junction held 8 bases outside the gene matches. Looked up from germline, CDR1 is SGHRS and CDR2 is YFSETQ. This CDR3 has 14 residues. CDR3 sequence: CASSFREGGGIQYF. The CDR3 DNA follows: TGCGCCAGCAGCTTCAGGGAAGGGGGCGGCATTCAGTACTTC.

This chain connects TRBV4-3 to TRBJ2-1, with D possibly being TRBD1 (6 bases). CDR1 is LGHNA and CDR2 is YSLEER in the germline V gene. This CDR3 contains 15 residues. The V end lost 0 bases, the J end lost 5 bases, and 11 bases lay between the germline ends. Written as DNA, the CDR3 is TGCGCCAGCAGCCAAGAATCACAGGGAAACAATGAGCAGTTCTTC. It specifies CASSQESQGNNEQFF.

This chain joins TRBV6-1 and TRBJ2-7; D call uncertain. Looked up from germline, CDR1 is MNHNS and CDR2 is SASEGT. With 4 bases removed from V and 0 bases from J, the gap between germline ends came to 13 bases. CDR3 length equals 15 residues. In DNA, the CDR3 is TGTGCCAGCAGTGCCGAATATAACCCCTCCTACGAGCAGTACTTC. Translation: CASSAEYNPSYEQYF.

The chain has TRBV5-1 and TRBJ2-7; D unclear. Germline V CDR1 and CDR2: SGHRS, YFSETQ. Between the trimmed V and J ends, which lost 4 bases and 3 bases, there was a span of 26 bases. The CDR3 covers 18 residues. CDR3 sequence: CASSRSHLEPPRDYEQYF. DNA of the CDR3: TGCGCCAGCAGCCGCTCCCACCTAGAACCCCCCCGCGACTACGAGCAGTACTTC.

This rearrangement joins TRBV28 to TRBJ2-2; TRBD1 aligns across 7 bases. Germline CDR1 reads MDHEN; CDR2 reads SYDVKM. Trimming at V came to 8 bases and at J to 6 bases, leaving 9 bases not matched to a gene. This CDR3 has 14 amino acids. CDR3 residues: CASGTGTDPGELFF. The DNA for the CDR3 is TGTGCCAGCGGAACCGGGACAGACCCCGGGGAGCTGTTTTTT.

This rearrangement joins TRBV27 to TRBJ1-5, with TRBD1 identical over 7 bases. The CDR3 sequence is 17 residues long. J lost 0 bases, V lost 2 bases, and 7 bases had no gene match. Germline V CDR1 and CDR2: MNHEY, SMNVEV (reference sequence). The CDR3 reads CASSLRGTAYSNQPQHF. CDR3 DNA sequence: TGTGCCAGCAGTTTACGCGGGACAGCTTATAGCAATCAGCCCCAGCATTTT.